A selection of T cell receptor beta chains follows, all from one sample in a study of T cells after yellow fever vaccination. One entry per CDR3 protein results from TCRdb running MiXCR on the 5' RACE reads. The sample carries about 630,000 distinct CDR3 sequences, 10% to 15% recorded once. The specimen comprised PBMCs, sampled on the day of the yellow fever booster vaccination. The receptors come from a man younger than 45 who received the YFV17D yellow fever vaccine. CDR3s include the opening cysteine and the closing phenylalanine or tryptophan. A D gene is named only where the DNA matches it firmly. Only some rows state a clone size, as once, few, many or a class for expanded clones.

D gene: -
V gene: TRBV5-1
clone size: -
J gene: TRBJ1-1
CDR3 length: 13
CDR3 protein: CASSMDGNTEAFF
CDR3 DNA: TGCGCCAGCAGCATGGACGGCAACACTGAAGCTTTCTTT

D gene: TRBD2
V gene: TRBV7-2
clone size: many
J gene: TRBJ2-5
CDR3 length: 16
CDR3 protein: CASSDPGGGQGLTQYF
CDR3 DNA: TGTGCCAGCAGCGATCCCGGGGGAGGGCAAGGGTTGACCCAGTACTTC

D gene: TRBD1
V gene: TRBV20-1
clone size: -
J gene: TRBJ1-5
CDR3 length: 14
CDR3 protein: CSAAGQGKNQPQHF
CDR3 DNA: TGCAGTGCTGCGGGACAGGGAAAAAATCAGCCCCAGCATTTT

D gene: -
V gene: TRBV6-5
clone size: -
J gene: TRBJ2-5
CDR3 length: 15
CDR3 protein: CASSYSTGNQETQYF
CDR3 DNA: TGTGCCAGCAGTTACTCGACGGGGAACCAAGAGACCCAGTACTTC

D gene: TRBD2
V gene: TRBV12-3/TRBV12-4
clone size: few
J gene: TRBJ2-4
CDR3 length: 16
CDR3 protein: CASSLWLAGTKNIQYF
CDR3 DNA: TGTGCCAGCAGCCTGTGGCTAGCGGGAACCAAAAACATTCAGTACTTC

D gene: TRBD2
V gene: TRBV20-1
clone size: -
J gene: TRBJ2-3
CDR3 length: 16
CDR3 protein: CSASGASGSGTDTQYF
CDR3 DNA: TGCAGTGCTAGTGGGGCTAGCGGGAGTGGAACAGATACGCAGTATTTT

D gene: TRBD1
V gene: TRBV12-3/TRBV12-4
clone size: few
J gene: TRBJ2-7
CDR3 length: 15
CDR3 protein: CASSLGWGQGYEQYF
CDR3 DNA: TGTGCCAGCAGTTTAGGCTGGGGACAGGGCTACGAGCAGTACTTC

D gene: -
V gene: TRBV12-3/TRBV12-4
clone size: few
J gene: TRBJ2-6
CDR3 length: 18
CDR3 protein: CASRRTAEVNSGANVLTF
CDR3 DNA: TGTGCCAGCAGACGGACAGCAGAGGTCAACTCTGGGGCCAACGTCCTGACTTTC

D gene: TRBD2
V gene: TRBV29-1
clone size: few
J gene: TRBJ2-3
CDR3 length: 15
CDR3 protein: CSVVGLVAGPDTQYF
CDR3 DNA: TGCAGCGTTGTGGGCCTTGTAGCGGGACCAGATACGCAGTATTTT

D gene: -
V gene: TRBV2
clone size: few
J gene: TRBJ1-2
CDR3 length: 13
CDR3 protein: CASSEFGGYGYTF
CDR3 DNA: TGTGCCAGCAGTGAATTCGGAGGCTATGGCTACACCTTC

D gene: TRBD2
V gene: TRBV27
clone size: many
J gene: TRBJ2-2
CDR3 length: 16
CDR3 protein: CASTTFLREYPGELFF
CDR3 DNA: TGTGCCAGCACAACCTTCTTGCGGGAGTATCCCGGGGAGCTGTTTTTT

D gene: TRBD2
V gene: TRBV6-2/TRBV6-3
clone size: few
J gene: TRBJ2-2
CDR3 length: 15
CDR3 protein: CASSWEGPHTGELFF
CDR3 DNA: TGTGCCAGCAGTTGGGAGGGCCCCCACACCGGGGAGCTGTTTTTT

D gene: -
V gene: TRBV27
clone size: -
J gene: TRBJ1-2
CDR3 length: 16
CDR3 protein: CASSLIGRSPTYGYTF
CDR3 DNA: TGTGCCAGCAGTTTAATAGGGAGATCACCGACCTATGGCTACACCTTC

D gene: TRBD2
V gene: TRBV12-3/TRBV12-4
clone size: few
J gene: TRBJ2-3
CDR3 length: 15
CDR3 protein: CASKRLADSTDTQYF
CDR3 DNA: TGTGCCAGCAAGCGACTAGCGGACAGCACAGATACGCAGTATTTT

D gene: TRBD2
V gene: TRBV29-1
clone size: -
J gene: TRBJ2-7
CDR3 length: 14
CDR3 protein: CSVGPVSGGYEQYF
CDR3 DNA: TGCAGCGTTGGGCCCGTTTCGGGGGGCTACGAGCAGTACTTC

D gene: -
V gene: TRBV10-3
clone size: few
J gene: TRBJ1-1
CDR3 length: 14
CDR3 protein: CAISADRRNTEAFF
CDR3 DNA: TGTGCCATCAGCGCCGACAGACGGAACACTGAAGCTTTCTTT

D gene: -
V gene: TRBV5-1
clone size: many
J gene: TRBJ1-1
CDR3 length: 14
CDR3 protein: CASSPQQGLIEAFF
CDR3 DNA: TGCGCCAGCAGCCCGCAACAGGGTTTGATTGAAGCTTTCTTT

D gene: TRBD1
V gene: TRBV5-1
clone size: few
J gene: TRBJ2-1
CDR3 length: 15
CDR3 protein: CASSFSQGARNEQFF
CDR3 DNA: TGCGCCAGCAGCTTCAGCCAGGGGGCGCGGAATGAGCAGTTCTTC

D gene: TRBD2
V gene: TRBV27
clone size: -
J gene: TRBJ2-7
CDR3 length: 14
CDR3 protein: CASSLRGGNYEQYF
CDR3 DNA: TGTGCCAGCAGCCTCCGGGGGGGGAACTACGAGCAGTACTTC

D gene: TRBD2
V gene: TRBV15
clone size: -
J gene: TRBJ2-1
CDR3 length: 17
CDR3 protein: CATKAGWLADLWGEQFF
CDR3 DNA: TGTGCCACCAAGGCCGGGTGGCTAGCGGACCTCTGGGGGGAGCAGTTCTTC

D gene: TRBD1
V gene: TRBV12-3/TRBV12-4
clone size: -
J gene: TRBJ2-1
CDR3 length: 14
CDR3 protein: CASSRTGAHNEQFF
CDR3 DNA: TGTGCCAGCAGCCGCACAGGGGCACACAATGAGCAGTTCTTC

D gene: -
V gene: TRBV20-1
clone size: -
J gene: TRBJ2-2
CDR3 length: 14
CDR3 protein: CSASPTGSTGELFF
CDR3 DNA: TGCAGTGCTAGTCCGACAGGTAGCACCGGGGAGCTGTTTTTT

D gene: -
V gene: TRBV7-2
clone size: few
J gene: TRBJ2-3
CDR3 length: 13
CDR3 protein: CASSLVYTDTQYF
CDR3 DNA: TGTGCCAGCAGCTTAGTGTATACAGATACGCAGTATTTT

D gene: TRBD1
V gene: TRBV24-1
clone size: -
J gene: TRBJ2-1
CDR3 length: 13
CDR3 protein: CATCPGQGIGQFF
CDR3 DNA: TGTGCCACCTGTCCGGGACAGGGAATCGGGCAGTTCTTC

D gene: TRBD1
V gene: TRBV27
clone size: few
J gene: TRBJ2-4
CDR3 length: 17
CDR3 protein: CASSPRTGVVRKNIQYF
CDR3 DNA: TGTGCCAGCAGTCCACGGACAGGGGTTGTGCGCAAAAACATTCAGTACTTC

D gene: TRBD2
V gene: TRBV15
clone size: few
J gene: TRBJ2-7
CDR3 length: 16
CDR3 protein: CATSRDKLAGGGEQYF
CDR3 DNA: TGTGCCACCAGCAGAGATAAACTAGCGGGAGGTGGGGAGCAGTACTTC

D gene: TRBD1
V gene: TRBV24-1
clone size: -
J gene: TRBJ2-3
CDR3 length: 19
CDR3 protein: CATSDSILGQGAGADTQYF
CDR3 DNA: TGTGCCACCAGTGACTCTATCCTCGGACAGGGGGCTGGTGCAGATACGCAGTATTTT

D gene: -
V gene: TRBV30
clone size: few
J gene: TRBJ2-3
CDR3 length: 14
CDR3 protein: CAWALKGFTDTQYF
CDR3 DNA: TGTGCCTGGGCCCTCAAGGGGTTCACAGATACGCAGTATTTT

D gene: -
V gene: TRBV29-1
clone size: -
J gene: TRBJ2-1
CDR3 length: 15
CDR3 protein: CSVGASVSSYNEQFF
CDR3 DNA: TGCAGCGTGGGGGCAAGCGTCAGCTCCTACAATGAGCAGTTCTTC

D gene: -
V gene: TRBV6-5
clone size: few
J gene: TRBJ2-4
CDR3 length: 16
CDR3 protein: CASSYPPGKVENIQYF
CDR3 DNA: TGTGCCAGCAGTTACCCGCCGGGGAAGGTAGAAAACATTCAGTACTTC

D gene: TRBD2
V gene: TRBV7-9
clone size: -
J gene: TRBJ2-1
CDR3 length: 15
CDR3 protein: CASSFVQRGNNEQFF
CDR3 DNA: TGTGCCAGCAGCTTTGTCCAGCGGGGGAACAATGAGCAGTTCTTC

D gene: -
V gene: TRBV13
clone size: many
J gene: TRBJ2-6
CDR3 length: 15
CDR3 protein: CASSWGTYGANVLTF
CDR3 DNA: TGTGCCAGCAGCTGGGGGACATACGGGGCCAACGTCCTGACTTTC

D gene: -
V gene: TRBV10-3
clone size: many
J gene: TRBJ1-4
CDR3 length: 13
CDR3 protein: CAISAGSNEKLFF
CDR3 DNA: TGTGCCATCAGTGCGGGAAGTAATGAAAAACTGTTTTTT

D gene: -
V gene: TRBV29-1
clone size: -
J gene: TRBJ2-7
CDR3 length: 13
CDR3 protein: CSVVVGLDYEQYF
CDR3 DNA: TGCAGCGTTGTCGTCGGGCTTGATTACGAGCAGTACTTC

D gene: -
V gene: TRBV4-3
clone size: few
J gene: TRBJ1-2
CDR3 length: 15
CDR3 protein: CASSQVGGINYGYTF
CDR3 DNA: TGCGCCAGCAGCCAAGTGGGAGGAATCAACTATGGCTACACCTTC

D gene: -
V gene: TRBV20-1
clone size: -
J gene: TRBJ2-7
CDR3 length: 15
CDR3 protein: CSARATGLVSYEQYF
CDR3 DNA: TGCAGTGCTAGAGCCACGGGACTGGTCTCCTACGAGCAGTACTTC

D gene: -
V gene: TRBV7-9
clone size: -
J gene: TRBJ2-3
CDR3 length: 14
CDR3 protein: CAIPQGVGTDTQYF
CDR3 DNA: TGTGCCATTCCACAGGGTGTCGGCACAGATACGCAGTATTTT

D gene: -
V gene: TRBV6-2/TRBV6-3
clone size: -
J gene: TRBJ1-5
CDR3 length: 16
CDR3 protein: CASRARTVSGNQPQHF
CDR3 DNA: TGTGCCAGCAGGGCACGGACCGTTTCTGGCAATCAGCCCCAGCATTTT

D gene: TRBD1
V gene: TRBV20-1
clone size: -
J gene: TRBJ1-5
CDR3 length: 13
CDR3 protein: CSARSTGDQPQHF
CDR3 DNA: TGCAGTGCTAGAAGTACAGGGGATCAGCCCCAGCATTTT

D gene: -
V gene: TRBV6-4
clone size: -
J gene: TRBJ2-1
CDR3 length: 15
CDR3 protein: CATDVRDQPVNEQFF
CDR3 DNA: TGTGCCACCGATGTTCGGGACCAACCTGTCAATGAGCAGTTCTTC

D gene: TRBD2
V gene: TRBV19
clone size: few
J gene: TRBJ2-7
CDR3 length: 13
CDR3 protein: CASKRASGIEQYF
CDR3 DNA: TGTGCCAGTAAACGGGCTAGCGGAATTGAGCAGTACTTC

D gene: -
V gene: TRBV15
clone size: few
J gene: TRBJ2-3
CDR3 length: 16
CDR3 protein: CATSSGGNPSTDTQYF
CDR3 DNA: TGTGCCACCAGCAGTGGGGGAAACCCTAGCACAGATACGCAGTATTTT

D gene: -
V gene: TRBV6-5
clone size: -
J gene: TRBJ1-4
CDR3 length: 15
CDR3 protein: CASSYGSPTNEKLFF
CDR3 DNA: TGTGCCAGCAGTTACGGTTCACCAACTAATGAAAAACTGTTTTTT

D gene: -
V gene: TRBV20-1
clone size: -
J gene: TRBJ2-3
CDR3 length: 13
CDR3 protein: CSAIEPGADTQYF
CDR3 DNA: TGCAGTGCTATAGAACCCGGGGCAGATACGCAGTATTTT

D gene: TRBD2
V gene: TRBV5-1
clone size: few
J gene: TRBJ2-4
CDR3 length: 17
CDR3 protein: CASSFLSRGSAKNIQYF
CDR3 DNA: TGCGCCAGCAGCTTCCTTTCTCGCGGGAGTGCCAAAAACATTCAGTACTTC

D gene: -
V gene: TRBV9
clone size: -
J gene: TRBJ1-1
CDR3 length: 14
CDR3 protein: CASSVGSGNTEAFF
CDR3 DNA: TGTGCCAGCAGCGTAGGGTCCGGGAACACTGAAGCTTTCTTT

D gene: -
V gene: TRBV10-3
clone size: few
J gene: TRBJ1-5
CDR3 length: 16
CDR3 protein: CAISESQAASNQPQHF
CDR3 DNA: TGTGCCATCAGTGAGTCACAAGCAGCAAGCAATCAGCCCCAGCATTTT

D gene: -
V gene: TRBV7-9
clone size: -
J gene: TRBJ2-7
CDR3 length: 15
CDR3 protein: CASSLDGSRLYEQYF
CDR3 DNA: TGTGCCAGCAGCTTAGACGGGAGTAGGTTGTACGAGCAGTACTTC

D gene: TRBD2
V gene: TRBV7-8
clone size: few
J gene: TRBJ2-3
CDR3 length: 17
CDR3 protein: CASSLTASGRVGDTQYF
CDR3 DNA: TGTGCCAGCAGCTTAACGGCTAGCGGGAGAGTCGGAGATACGCAGTATTTT

D gene: -
V gene: TRBV2
clone size: few
J gene: TRBJ1-3
CDR3 length: 15
CDR3 protein: CASSEGQTSGNTIYF
CDR3 DNA: TGTGCCAGCAGTGAAGGGCAGACATCTGGAAACACCATATATTTT

D gene: -
V gene: TRBV6-1
clone size: -
J gene: TRBJ2-7
CDR3 length: 14
CDR3 protein: CASTSEGITYEQYF
CDR3 DNA: TGTGCCAGCACCTCTGAGGGCATTACCTACGAGCAGTACTTC

D gene: -
V gene: TRBV12-3/TRBV12-4
clone size: many
J gene: TRBJ2-1
CDR3 length: 15
CDR3 protein: CASSFSGTGRNEQFF
CDR3 DNA: TGTGCCAGCAGTTTCAGCGGAACAGGGAGGAATGAGCAGTTCTTC

D gene: TRBD1
V gene: TRBV5-1
clone size: -
J gene: TRBJ2-1
CDR3 length: 13
CDR3 protein: CASGGQGGNEQFF
CDR3 DNA: TGCGCCAGCGGGGGACAGGGTGGAAATGAGCAGTTCTTC

D gene: -
V gene: TRBV25-1
clone size: many
J gene: TRBJ1-5
CDR3 length: 12
CDR3 protein: CASSEGNQPQHF
CDR3 DNA: TGTGCCAGCAGTGAGGGCAATCAGCCCCAGCATTTT

D gene: -
V gene: TRBV9
clone size: -
J gene: TRBJ1-1
CDR3 length: 15
CDR3 protein: CASSVDGHLNTEAFF
CDR3 DNA: TGTGCCAGCAGCGTCGACGGACACTTGAACACTGAAGCTTTCTTT

D gene: -
V gene: TRBV27
clone size: -
J gene: TRBJ1-4
CDR3 length: 14
CDR3 protein: CASSFLGANEKLFF
CDR3 DNA: TGTGCCAGCAGTTTTCTGGGGGCCAATGAAAAACTGTTTTTT

D gene: -
V gene: TRBV7-2
clone size: -
J gene: TRBJ2-5
CDR3 length: 14
CDR3 protein: CASSRTATQETQYF
CDR3 DNA: TGTGCCAGCAGCCGAACAGCAACCCAAGAGACCCAGTACTTC